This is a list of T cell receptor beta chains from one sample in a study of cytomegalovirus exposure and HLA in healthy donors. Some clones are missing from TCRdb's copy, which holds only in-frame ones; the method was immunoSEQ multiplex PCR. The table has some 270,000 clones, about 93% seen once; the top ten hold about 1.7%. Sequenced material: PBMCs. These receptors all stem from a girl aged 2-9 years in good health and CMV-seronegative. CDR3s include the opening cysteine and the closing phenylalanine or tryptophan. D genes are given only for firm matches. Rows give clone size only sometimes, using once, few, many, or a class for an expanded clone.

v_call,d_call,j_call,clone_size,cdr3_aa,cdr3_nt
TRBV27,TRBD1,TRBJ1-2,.,CATSHDRGLGYTF,TGTGCCACCTCACATGACAGGGGGCTAGGCTACACCTTC
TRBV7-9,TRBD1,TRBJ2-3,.,CASSFSGTGAGWGTDTQYF,TGTGCCAGCAGCTTCTCCGGGACAGGGGCCGGTTGGGGCACAGATACGCAGTATTTT
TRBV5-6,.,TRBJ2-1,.,CASSADSSYNEQFF,TGTGCCAGCAGCGCCGACTCCTCCTACAATGAGCAGTTCTTC
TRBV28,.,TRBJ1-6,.,CASSSSRGTYNSPLHF,TGTGCCAGCAGTTCCTCGCGGGGAACCTATAATTCACCCCTCCACTTT
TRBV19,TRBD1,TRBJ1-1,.,CASSIGQGNTEAFF,TGTGCCAGTAGTATTGGACAGGGGAACACTGAAGCTTTCTTT
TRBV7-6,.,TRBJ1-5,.,CASSFPGSNQPQHF,TGTGCCAGCAGCTTCCCCGGGAGCAATCAGCCCCAGCATTTT
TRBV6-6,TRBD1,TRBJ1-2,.,CATETGPGDF,TGTGCCACCGAGACAGGGCCCGGTGACTTC
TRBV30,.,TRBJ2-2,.,CAWSSGRWAGELFF,TGTGCCTGGAGTAGCGGGCGATGGGCCGGGGAGCTGTTTTTT
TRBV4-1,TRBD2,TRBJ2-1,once,CASSQDFGTSSYNEQFF,TGCGCCAGCAGCCAAGATTTCGGGACTAGCTCCTACAATGAGCAGTTCTTC
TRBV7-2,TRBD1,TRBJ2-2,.,CASSLPGQGSGELFF,TGTGCCAGCAGCTTACCGGGACAGGGTTCCGGGGAGCTGTTTTTT
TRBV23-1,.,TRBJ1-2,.,CASSQSRTTASGYTF,TGCGCCAGCAGTCAATCGCGAACTACGGCATCTGGCTACACCTTC
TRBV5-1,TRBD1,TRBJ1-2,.,CASSLGDREYYGYTF,TGCGCCAGCAGCTTGGGGGACAGGGAGTACTATGGCTACACCTTC
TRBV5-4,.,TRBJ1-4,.,CASSIDNTGGKEKLFF,TGTGCCAGCAGCATCGACAATACGGGAGGTAAAGAAAAACTGTTTTTT
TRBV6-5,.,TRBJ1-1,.,CASSYLNTEAFF,TGTGCCAGCAGTTACCTTAACACTGAAGCTTTCTTT
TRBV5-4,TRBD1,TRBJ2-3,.,CASSSRQGPDTQYF,TGTGCCAGCAGCTCTCGACAGGGCCCAGATACGCAGTATTTT
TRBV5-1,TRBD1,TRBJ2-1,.,CASSPRDRDPNEQFF,TGCGCCAGCAGCCCCCGGGACAGGGACCCAAATGAGCAGTTCTTC
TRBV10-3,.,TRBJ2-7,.,CAIGSGYEQYF,TGTGCCATCGGAAGCGGGTACGAGCAGTACTTC
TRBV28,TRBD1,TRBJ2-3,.,CASSKQGFISYLRADTQYF,TGTGCCAGCAGTAAACAGGGGTTTATCTCATATTTACGCGCAGATACGCAGTATTTT
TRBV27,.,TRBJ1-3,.,CASSSTAPTESSGNTIYF,TGTGCCAGCAGTTCCACGGCCCCAACAGAGAGCTCTGGAAACACCATATATTTT
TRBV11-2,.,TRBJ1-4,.,CASSTGDRHEKLFF,TGTGCCAGCAGCACGGGGGACCGCCATGAAAAACTGTTTTTT
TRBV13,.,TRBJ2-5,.,CASSSGLDQETQYF,TGTGCCAGCAGCTCGGGGTTGGACCAAGAGACCCAGTACTTC
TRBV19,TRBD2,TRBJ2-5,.,CASSRGEGETQYF,TGTGCCAGTAGTCGAGGGGAGGGGGAGACCCAGTACTTC
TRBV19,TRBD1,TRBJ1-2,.,CASTDRDRDGYTF,TGTGCCAGTACTGACCGGGACAGGGATGGCTACACCTTC
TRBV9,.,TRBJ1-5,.,CASSEGDGRGGNQPQHF,TGTGCCAGCAGCGAAGGAGACGGGAGGGGTGGCAATCAGCCCCAGCATTTT
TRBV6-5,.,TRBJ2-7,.,CASSQNYEQYF,TGTGCCAGCAGCCAAAACTACGAGCAGTACTTC
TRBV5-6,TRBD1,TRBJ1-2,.,CATRDRGNGYTF,TGTGCCACTCGAGACAGGGGTAATGGCTACACCTTC
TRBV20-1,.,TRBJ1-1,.,CSAWTGEAFF,TGCAGTGCATGGACGGGAGAAGCTTTCTTT
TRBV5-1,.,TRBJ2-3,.,CASSFPGTDTQYF,TGCGCCAGCAGCTTCCCAGGAACAGATACGCAGTATTTT
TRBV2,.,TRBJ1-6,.,CASREDSVVSPLHF,TGTGCCAGCAGGGAGGACAGCGTGGTTTCACCCCTCCACTTT
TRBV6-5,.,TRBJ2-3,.,CASSDGTRRTDTQYF,TGTGCCAGCAGCGACGGGACTCGGCGGACAGATACGCAGTATTTT
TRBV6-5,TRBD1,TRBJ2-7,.,CASSPPGQGIYEQYF,TGTGCCAGCAGTCCCCCGGGACAGGGTATTTACGAGCAGTACTTC
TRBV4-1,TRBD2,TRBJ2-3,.,CASRLAGGPDTQYF,TGCGCCAGCAGACTAGCGGGAGGGCCAGATACGCAGTATTTT
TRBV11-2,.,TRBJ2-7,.,CASSLETPGDHEQYF,TGTGCCAGCAGCTTAGAGACCCCAGGGGACCACGAGCAGTACTTC
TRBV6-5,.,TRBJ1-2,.,CASKVFKGNYGYTF,TGTGCCAGCAAGGTTTTTAAGGGGAACTATGGCTACACCTTC
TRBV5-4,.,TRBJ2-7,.,CASSWDSEQYF,TGTGCCAGCAGCTGGGACTCCGAGCAGTACTTC
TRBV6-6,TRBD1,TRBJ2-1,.,CASSSLTGQDNNEQFF,TGTGCCAGCAGTTCCTTAACGGGACAGGATAACAATGAGCAGTTCTTC
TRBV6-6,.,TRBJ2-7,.,CASSYSESPYEQYF,TGTGCCAGCAGTTACTCTGAGAGCCCCTACGAGCAGTACTTC
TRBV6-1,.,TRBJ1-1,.,CASSPTQGYTEAFF,TGTGCCAGCAGCCCAACCCAGGGGTACACTGAAGCTTTCTTT
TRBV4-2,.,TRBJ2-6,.,CASSQDWRLLSGANVLTF,TGTGCCAGCAGCCAAGATTGGCGACTCCTCTCTGGGGCCAACGTCCTGACTTTC
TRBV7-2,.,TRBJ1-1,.,CASSSRQVMNTEAFF,TGTGCCAGCAGCTCAAGACAGGTAATGAACACTGAAGCTTTCTTT
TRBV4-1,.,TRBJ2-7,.,CAPDLKDSVFYEQYF,TGCGCCCCCGATTTGAAGGACAGCGTATTCTACGAGCAGTACTTC
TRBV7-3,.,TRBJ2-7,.,CASSVTDRNYEQYF,TGTGCCAGCAGCGTAACCGACAGGAACTACGAGCAGTACTTC
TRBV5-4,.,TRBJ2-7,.,CASSWGGDNSYEQYF,TGTGCCAGCAGCTGGGGGGGGGACAATTCCTACGAGCAGTACTTC
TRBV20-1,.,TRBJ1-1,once,CSAHTLTEQNF,TGCAGTGCCCACACCCTTACAGAGCAGAATTTT
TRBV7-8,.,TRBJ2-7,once,CASSLTGLLRGASYEQYF,TGTGCTAGCAGCTTAACCGGACTACTGCGAGGAGCTAGCTACGAGCAGTACTTC
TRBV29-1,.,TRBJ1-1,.,CSVDWGVGAFF,TGCAGCGTTGATTGGGGGGTGGGAGCTTTCTTT
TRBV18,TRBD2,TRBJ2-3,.,CASSPTSGGPTTDTQYF,TGTGCCAGCTCACCCACTAGCGGGGGGCCAACCACAGATACGCAGTATTTT